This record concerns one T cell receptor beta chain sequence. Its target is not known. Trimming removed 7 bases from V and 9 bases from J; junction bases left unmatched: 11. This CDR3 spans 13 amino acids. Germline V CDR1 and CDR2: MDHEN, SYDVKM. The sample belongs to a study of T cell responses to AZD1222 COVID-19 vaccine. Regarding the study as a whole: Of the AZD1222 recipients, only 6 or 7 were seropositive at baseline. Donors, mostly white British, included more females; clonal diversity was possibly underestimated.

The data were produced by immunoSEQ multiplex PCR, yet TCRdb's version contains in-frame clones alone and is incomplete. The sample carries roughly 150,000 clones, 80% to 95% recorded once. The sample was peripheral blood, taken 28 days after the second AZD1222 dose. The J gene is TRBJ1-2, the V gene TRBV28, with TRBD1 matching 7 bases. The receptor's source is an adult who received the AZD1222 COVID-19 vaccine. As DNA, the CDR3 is TGTGCCAGCACCTCGGGACAGCTATATAGCTACACCTTC. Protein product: CASTSGQLYSYTF.